Described below is a single T cell receptor (beta chain) sequence and its context. What it binds is not known. The CDR3 runs to 18 residues. Germline assignment: CDR1 MNHEY and CDR2 SMNVEV (reference sequence). Trimming stripped 8 bases from V and 2 bases from J, with 22 bases between. This sample is drawn from a study of cytomegalovirus exposure and HLA in healthy donors. The primer mix had 60 Vbeta and 13 Jbeta primers. Original data processing: Per a later analysis, the number of unique TCR beta chains was about 80 million, of which roughly 11 million were shared. The table came from immunoSEQ multiplex PCR; TCRdb's copy has only in-frame clones and leaves some out. That table gives V, J and clone size, and the DNA gave D and trimming. The data hold some 170,000 clones, with 75% to 90% observed a single time. General study points: It was fewer than 200 TCR beta chains that were listed as cytomegalovirus-associated.

Donors likely had unrecorded immune exposures despite being nominally healthy when sampled. This receptor was obtained from a woman younger than 30 in good health and CMV-seronegative. This chain joins TRBV27 and TRBJ2-6; maybe TRBD2 (6 bases). Sequencing was done on a sample of PBMCs. CDR3 in amino acids: CASGKRTASGAGANVLTF. The CDR3 region has the DNA TGTGCCAGCGGCAAAAGGACCGCCTCGGGAGCTGGGGCCAACGTCCTGACTTTC.